These 10 T cell receptor beta chains came from one sample sequenced in a study of blood T cell repertoires in COVID-19. Assay used: immunoSEQ multiplex PCR; TCRdb lists only in-frame clones, some missing. The sample yields 35,000 to 45,000 clones, nearly 90% seen once. Sample: peripheral blood. These receptors all stem from a human donor in a cohort sampled during active COVID-19.

The chain has TRBV4-2 and TRBJ2-7; TRBD2 agrees at 7 bases. J gave up 1 base and V 1 base, and 4 bases lay outside the gene matches. This CDR3 region has 15 residues. The germline V gene has CDR1 LGHNA and CDR2 YNFKEQ. This CDR3 reads CASSQAGGPSYEQYF. The CDR3 bases are TGTGCCAGCAGCCAAGCGGGGGGACCTTCCTACGAGCAGTACTTC.

This sequence joins TRBV5-1 and TRBJ1-1; a possible D gene is TRBD1 (5 bases). The length of the CDR3 is 14 residues. Trimming cost V 3 bases and J 0 bases, with 9 bases left between them. Germline CDR1 reads SGHRS; CDR2 reads YFSETQ. The CDR3 bases are TGCGCCAGCAGCTCTGACAGCATGAACACTGAAGCTTTCTTT. The encoded protein is CASSSDSMNTEAFF.

J is TRBJ1-2 and V is TRBV3-1 (or the pseudogene TRBV3-2), with 7 positions matching TRBD1. CDR1 is LGHDT, CDR2 YNNKEL, per germline (reference sequence). The CDR3 consists of 12 residues. J lost 8 bases, V lost 2 bases, and 2 bases had no gene match. DNA for the CDR3: TGTGCCAGCAGCCAATCGACAGGGGGCTACACCTTC. Translation: CASSQSTGGYTF.

The gene calls are TRBV3-1 (or the pseudogene TRBV3-2) and TRBJ2-7, with 9 nucleotides matching TRBD2. CDR1 LGHDT and CDR2 YNNKEL come from the germline V gene (reference sequence). The trim removed 4 bases at V and 3 bases at J, leaving 10 bases unmatched. This CDR3 has 16 residues. The CDR3 region is CASSPLPSGALYEQYF. As DNA, the CDR3 is TGTGCCAGCAGCCCCCTCCCTAGCGGGGCCCTCTACGAGCAGTACTTC.

The rearrangement uses TRBV6-2 or TRBV6-3 and TRBJ2-1; 10 nucleotides match TRBD2. Looked up from germline, CDR1 is MNHEY and CDR2 is SVGEGT. The CDR3 has 16 amino acids. After removal of 0 bases from V and 7 bases from J, the junction contained 6 bases not matched to a gene. For the CDR3, the DNA is TGTGCCAGCAGTTACTCCATACTAGCGGGGTTTAATGAGCAGTTCTTC. This translates into CASSYSILAGFNEQFF.

This rearrangement joins TRBV5-1 to TRBJ2-1, with TRBD2 matching over 7 bases. Per the germline V gene, CDR1 is SGHRS and CDR2 is YFSETQ. This CDR3 has 15 residues. After removal of 4 bases from V and 7 bases from J, the junction contained 11 bases not matched to a gene. CDR3 bases: TGCGCCAGCAGCCGAAGCGGGGATACTAGGAATGAGCAGTTCTTC. It encodes CASSRSGDTRNEQFF.

This clone was detected only once. This sequence joins TRBV5-1 and TRBJ2-5; 7 nucleotides line up with TRBD1. Trimming took 4 bases from V and 2 from J; bases not matched to a gene: 8. This CDR3 is built from 15 residues. Looked up from germline, CDR1 is SGHRS and CDR2 is YFSETQ. CDR3 sequence: CASSEQGTAQETQYF. The CDR3 region has the DNA TGCGCCAGCAGCGAACAGGGGACGGCTCAAGAGACCCAGTACTTC.

The J gene is TRBJ2-5, the V gene TRBV3-1 (or the pseudogene TRBV3-2); D perhaps matches TRBD2 (5 bases). Germline V gives CDR1 LGHDT, CDR2 YNNKEL (reference sequence). The CDR3 is 14 residues long. The V end lost 5 bases, the J end lost 5 bases, and 15 bases lay between the germline ends. The CDR3 sequence: CASSSLGSGETQYF. CDR3 sequence (DNA): TGTGCCAGCAGCTCCCTTGGGTCGGGGGAGACCCAGTACTTC.

The chain has TRBV3-1 (or the pseudogene TRBV3-2) and TRBJ1-5; D ambiguous. The CDR3 length is 16 residues. Germline V gene data show CDR1 as LGHDT and CDR2 as YNNKEL (reference sequence). V was clipped by 4 bases and J by 10 bases, with 23 bases between them. The DNA of the CDR3 is TGTGCCAGCAGCCGGAGCCCCTGGGAGGCCCCCGAACCCCAGCATTTT. Translated, it gives CASSRSPWEAPEPQHF.

The CDR3 DNA sequence: TGTGCCAGCAGCTTAGGAGACAGGGGACGCACAGATACGCAGTATTTT. Protein: CASSLGDRGRTDTQYF. The chain recombines TRBV11-1 with TRBJ2-3; TRBD1 aligns across 8 bases. Trimming cost V 1 base and J 1 base; bases outside gene matches: 4. This CDR3 comprises 16 residues. Germline CDR1 and CDR2: SGHAT and FQDESV (reference sequence).